The TCR beta chain described here comes from a study of T cell repertoires in cytomegalovirus infection. Study-level background: CMV infection together with matching HLA type was indicated by public TCR beta signatures.

General study results and limits: Cumulative public TCR beta family frequency identified CMV carriers with the relevant HLA.

TCRdb used MiXCR to reprocess the reads, holding one entry per CDR3 protein. The sample holds about 920,000 distinct CDR3 sequences, approximately 31% seen once. There are many counts of this clonotype. Antigen: not known. The sample here was cultured CD8+ T cells from PBMCs, taken from culture after CMV antigen stimulation. The sequence derives from a human donor in good health (CMV status not recorded). Some clones in this sample may be carry-over from other donors' samples.

In DNA, the CDR3 is TGTGCCAGCAGCGAAGACGGGTTCTCTGGAAACACCATATATTTT. Its protein product is CASSEDGFSGNTIYF. This rearrangement joins TRBV7-2 to TRBJ1-3, with D uncertain. Between the trimmed V and J ends, which lost 5 bases and 0 bases, there was a span of 11 bases. Germline values: CDR1 SGHTA, CDR2 FQGNSA. This CDR3 comprises 15 residues.